The rows below give T cell receptor beta chains drawn from one sample of a study of beta chain features in type 1 diabetes. Measured with immunoSEQ multiplex PCR; TCRdb has only the in-frame clones, and not every one. The sample lists under 400,000 clones; about 15% were seen once. The material sequenced was central memory CD4+ T cells from blood. All receptors come from a man younger than 45 in good health. CDR3s include the opening cysteine and the closing phenylalanine or tryptophan. A clone size is listed for some rows: how often the clone was seen (once, few, many), or a class if it is expanded.

clone_size,j_call,v_call,cdr3_aa
NA,TRBJ1-1,TRBV19,CASTPQGGTEAFF
few,TRBJ2-5,TRBV29-1,CSVERQAGAQYF
NA,TRBJ2-5,TRBV7-2,CASSLELAGARETQYF
NA,TRBJ1-2,TRBV7-2,CASSTTGFLGYTF
few,TRBJ1-2,TRBV29-1,CSVEEGARGYTF
NA,TRBJ1-2,TRBV6-5,CASGYTGPPGYTF
few,TRBJ1-1,TRBV6-1,CASGLEGHTEAFF
few,TRBJ1-1,TRBV27,CASSLGAGANTEAFF
few,TRBJ1-5,TRBV5-1,CASSLTGDSNQPQHF
few,TRBJ1-6,TRBV4-1,CASSQERQNSPLHF
few,TRBJ2-1,TRBV21-1,CASSRQGSYNEQFF
few,TRBJ1-2,TRBV7-2,CASSLWDYGYTF
NA,TRBJ1-2,TRBV7-2,CASSLTLYGYTF